What follows are 32 T cell receptor beta chains derived from one specimen sequenced in a study of T cells expressing NK-cell markers. TCRdb reprocessed the 5' RACE reads and reports one entry per CDR3 protein, with no DNA. The sample is made up of hundreds of thousands of distinct CDR3 sequences, and the top ten hold about 7.3% of it. Sequenced material: blood T cells: a sorted CD56 or NKG2C T cell subset, CD4+ or CD8+ T cells, or bulk PBMC T cells (not recorded which). The receptor set was obtained from a woman aged 18-70 years in good health.

The V call is TRBV5-1, the J call TRBJ2-2. The CDR3 sequence is 14 residues long. Germline CDR1 SGHRS, CDR2 YFSETQ. CDR3: CASSSASVTGELFF. The whole variable domain, remainder taken from reference TRBV5-1 and TRBJ2-2, is KAGVTQTPRYLIKTRGQQVTLSCSPISGHRSVSWYQQTPGQGLQFLFEYFSETQRNKGNFPGRFSGRQFSNSRSEMNVSTLELGDSALYLCASSSASVTGELFFGEGSRLTVL.

The J gene is TRBJ2-5, the V gene TRBV7-3. The CDR3 loop spans 13 amino acids. Per germline, CDR1 SGHTA and CDR2 FQGTGA. CDR3 residues: CASSLLRQETQYF.

The rearrangement links TRBV20-1 to TRBJ2-1; TCRdb proposes TRBD1, but this gene call is untestable without DNA. CDR3 size: 13 residues. The germline CDR1 and CDR2 sequences are DFQATT and SNEGSKA (reference sequence). The CDR3 sequence is CSASPPGRYEQFF.

The gene calls are TRBV6-4 and TRBJ2-7; the TCRdb call, TRBD1, lacks DNA for checking. Germline CDR1 is MRHNA and CDR2 is SNTAGT. The CDR3 is 16 amino acids. The CDR3 reads CASSDLDRGNGDEQYF.

This chain joins TRBV4-3 and TRBJ2-2; TCRdb names TRBD2, which stays unverified in the absence of DNA. The germline gives CDR1 LGHNA, CDR2 YSLEER. The CDR3 contains 15 residues. The CDR3 sequence: CASSQDFEGGGELFF.

The genes are TRBV7-2 and TRBJ1-5; the D call from TCRdb, TRBD1, cannot be confirmed without DNA. Germline-derived CDR1 and CDR2 are SGHTA and FQGNSA. This CDR3 spans 17 amino acids. This CDR3 is CASSPRPDRVSNQPQHF.

The rearrangement uses TRBV7-3 and TRBJ2-4; TCRdb reports TRBD1, a call that lacks DNA to check it against. The length of the CDR3 is 13 residues. Germline lookup yields CDR1 SGHTA and CDR2 FQGTGA. CDR3 residues: CASSATGQDIQYF.

V usage is TRBV5-1 and J usage is TRBJ1-1; the TCRdb D gene call, TRBD1, has no DNA to confirm it. Germline CDR1 SGHRS, CDR2 YFSETQ. The CDR3 totals 14 residues. The CDR3 sequence is CASTQTGMNTEAFF.

The chain links TRBV5-4 to TRBJ1-6. The germline gives CDR1 SGHNT, CDR2 YYREEE (reference sequence). This CDR3 region has 14 residues. The CDR3 spells CASSSTLTNSPLHF.

This rearrangement joins TRBV6-2 or TRBV6-3 to TRBJ2-2; TCRdb's D call, TRBD1, is unchecked because there is no DNA. From germline, CDR1 is MNHEY and CDR2 SVGEGT. The CDR3 covers 13 residues. The CDR3 here is CASSPRPTGELFF.

The chain recombines TRBV4-2 with TRBJ2-2; without DNA, the TCRdb call of TRBD1 cannot be checked. This CDR3 has 15 residues. Germline CDR1 reads LGHNA; CDR2 reads YNFKEQ. The CDR3 sequence is CASSQRDANTGELFF.

The chain is built from TRBV7-6 and TRBJ1-6. The CDR3 consists of 13 residues. Germline-derived CDR1 and CDR2 are SGHVS and FNYEAQ. The CDR3 loop reads CASSLSFGEPLHF.

The J gene is TRBJ1-2, the V gene TRBV7-9. This CDR3 is built from 12 residues. The germline gives CDR1 SEHNR, CDR2 FQNEAQ (reference sequence). The CDR3 sequence: CASSLIPHGYTF.

The chain combines TRBV1 with TRBJ2-5; TCRdb's D call of TRBD2 is untestable without DNA. TRBV1 is shown as a pseudogene. The CDR3 is 14 amino acids. The CDR3 spells CTSSQASGRPPEYF.

The chain uses TRBV7-2 and TRBJ2-2; TCRdb's D gene call, TRBD1, goes unchecked for lack of DNA. Germline-derived CDR1 and CDR2 are SGHTA and FQGNSA. This CDR3 comprises 13 residues. CDR3: CASSFPGSGELFF.

The V call is TRBV7-3, the J call TRBJ2-3. This CDR3 has 16 amino acids. The V gene's germline CDR1 is SGHTA and CDR2 FQGTGA. The CDR3 spells CASSGSLDGPRDTQYF.

The rearrangement joins TRBV7-7 to TRBJ2-1; the TCRdb D gene call, TRBD1, has no DNA to confirm it. CDR3 length: 13 residues. Germline V gene data show CDR1 as SSHAT and CDR2 as FNYEAQ (reference sequence). CDR3 in amino acids: CASSLEGASEQFF.

The genes are TRBV7-2 and TRBJ2-7; TCRdb designates TRBD1, a call that cannot be tested without DNA. CDR1 and CDR2 (germline): SGHTA, FQGNSA. This CDR3 is 13 amino acids long. The CDR3 is CASSPWTGYEQYF.

The rearrangement joins TRBV29-1 to TRBJ2-2. CDR3 length: 12 amino acids. In germline, CDR1 is SQVTM, CDR2 ANQGSEA. CDR3: CSVWHDSGELFF.

V gene TRBV20-1 combines with J gene TRBJ1-2. Germline V gene data show CDR1 as DFQATT and CDR2 as SNEGSKA (reference sequence). The CDR3 has 14 amino acids. The CDR3 here is CSARGSHENYGYTF.

This chain uses TRBV30 with TRBJ2-7. CDR3 size: 12 residues. From germline, CDR1 is GTSNPN and CDR2 SVGIG (reference sequence). CDR3 sequence: CAWSVQGNEQYF.

This chain links TRBV21-1 with TRBJ1-5. TRBV21-1 is noted as a pseudogene. This CDR3 has 16 amino acids. CDR3 amino acids: CASSKAPKQGHQPQHF.

The chain links TRBV6-1 to TRBJ2-7; there is no DNA to check the TCRdb D call of TRBD1. CDR1 and CDR2 (germline): MNHNS, SASEGT. The CDR3 is 14 amino acids. The CDR3 protein is CASSQRDGGYEQYF.

The chain employs TRBV27 and TRBJ2-3; TCRdb's D call, TRBD1, is unchecked because there is no DNA. The germline CDR1 and CDR2 sequences are MNHEY and SMNVEV (reference sequence). The length of the CDR3 is 17 residues. The CDR3 protein is CASSRKIRTGGLDTQYF.

The chain links TRBV20-1 to TRBJ2-5; checking the TCRdb D call of TRBD1 is not possible without DNA. Germline V CDR1 and CDR2: DFQATT, SNEGSKA (reference sequence). The CDR3 loop spans 16 amino acids. The CDR3 region is CSGSLSPNHREETQYF.

The gene calls are TRBV4-3 and TRBJ2-2; the TCRdb D gene call, TRBD1, has no DNA to confirm it. The CDR3 is made up of 15 amino acids. Germline values: CDR1 LGHNA, CDR2 YSLEER. This CDR3 reads CASSQGRGPAGELFF.

The gene calls are TRBV20-1 and TRBJ2-1. The CDR3 is made up of 11 amino acids. CDR1 and CDR2 (germline): DFQATT, SNEGSKA (reference sequence). This CDR3 is CSARETNEQFF.

The chain uses TRBV6-5 and TRBJ2-5; TCRdb returns TRBD1, unconfirmable since there is no DNA. Looked up from germline, CDR1 is MNHEY and CDR2 is SVGAGI. This CDR3 has 15 residues. The CDR3 protein is CASSWDRGKQETQYF.

This sequence joins TRBV30 and TRBJ1-5. This CDR3 has 14 residues. Germline V CDR1 and CDR2: GTSNPN, SVGIG (reference sequence). The CDR3: CAWSTGSSNQPQHF. Full variable domain (outside the CDR3, taken from reference TRBV30 and TRBJ1-5): SQTIHQWPATLVQPVGSPLSLECTVEGTSNPNLYWYRQAAGRGLQLLFYSVGIGQISSEVPQNLSASRPQDRQFILSSKKLLLSDSGFYLCAWSTGSSNQPQHFGDGTRLSIL.

V gene TRBV6-5 combines with J gene TRBJ1-3; there is no DNA to check the TCRdb D call of TRBD1. The CDR3 consists of 14 residues. The germline V gene has CDR1 MNHEY and CDR2 SVGAGI. CDR3 in amino acids: CASSYGGAGNTIYF.

The gene calls are TRBV12-3 or TRBV12-4 and TRBJ2-5. This CDR3 is 12 amino acids long. The CDR3 loop reads CASSFVQETQYF.

The rearrangement links TRBV20-1 to TRBJ2-5; with no DNA, the TCRdb D assignment of TRBD2 cannot be verified. Germline V gives CDR1 DFQATT, CDR2 SNEGSKA (reference sequence). The CDR3 consists of 11 residues. This CDR3 reads CSTWVGETQYF.